These 5 T cell receptor beta chains were all obtained from the same sample, sequenced in a study of control samples from healthy donors and cancer patients. Here immunoSEQ multiplex PCR was the method, and the copy in TCRdb shows in-frame clones only, minus some. The sample holds hundreds of thousands of clones; about 93% are singletons and the top ten take over 5.5%. The sequenced sample consisted of PBMCs. Receptor source: a man aged 40-49 years with head and neck cancer.

The chain is built from TRBV4-2 and TRBJ2-1; the match to TRBD1 covers 9 bases. Germline loops: CDR1 LGHNA, CDR2 YNFKEQ. J lost 6 bases, V lost 3 bases, and 6 bases had no gene match. The CDR3 runs 15 residues. CDR3 residues: CASSQGQGTTNEQFF. CDR3 DNA sequence: TGTGCCAGCAGCCAGGGACAGGGAACGACCAATGAGCAGTTCTTC.

This sequence joins TRBV27 and TRBJ2-7, with D unclear. The CDR3 sequence is 13 residues long. Germline lookup yields CDR1 MNHEY and CDR2 SMNVEV (reference sequence). V gave up 8 bases and J gave up 3 bases, with 14 bases separating them. The CDR3 coding sequence is TGTGCCAGCGGCTCTACCCCTGTCTACGAGCAGTACTTC. Amino acid sequence: CASGSTPVYEQYF.

This chain uses TRBV13 with TRBJ1-2; D is undetermined. CDR3 length: 12 amino acids. Trimming removed 6 bases at V and 6 bases at J, with 11 bases between. Germline V gene lookup returns CDR1 PRHDT and CDR2 FYEKMQ (reference sequence). CDR3 nucleotide sequence: TGTGCCAGCAGTTGGGAAACAGATGGCTACACCTTC. Amino acids: CASSWETDGYTF.

The chain joins TRBV5-1 to TRBJ2-1; D remains unclear. The length of the CDR3 is 12 residues. The germline V and J ends were trimmed by 2 bases and 9 bases, with 9 bases remaining between them. Germline-derived CDR1 and CDR2 are SGHRS and YFSETQ. The CDR3 DNA is TGCGCCAGCAGCTTCCCAGCCCCTGAGCAGTTCTTC. Its translation: CASSFPAPEQFF.

This CDR3 reads CASSLASGEDSPLHF. CDR3 nucleotide sequence: TGCGCCAGCAGCTTGGCCAGTGGAGAGGATTCACCCCTCCACTTT. The V and J genes are TRBV5-1 and TRBJ1-6; D unresolved. The CDR3 spans 15 residues. Germline V gene sequence: CDR1 SGHRS, CDR2 YFSETQ. V was pared by 0 bases and J by 8 bases, with 12 bases between.